This TCR beta chain was obtained from a study of PD-1 blockade in classical Hodgkin lymphoma. Study-wide background: The nivolumab dose that patients received was 3 mg/kg, given intravenously every 2 weeks. Study-wide results and caveats: Newly diagnosed patients reportedly had lower baseline TCR diversity than healthy donors. Compared with baseline, CD4+ but not CD8+ TCR diversity had risen significantly by C4D1.

Germline V CDR1 and CDR2: PRHDT, FYEKMQ (reference sequence). The V and J ends lost 4 bases and 9 bases, in that order; junction bases with no gene match: 5. This CDR3 has 13 amino acids. Each patient experienced a relapse that followed autologous stem cell transplantation, and brentuximab vedotin exposure varied. Complete response, partial response or progressive disease was each patient's best response. TCRdb's table, derived via immunoSEQ multiplex PCR, lists solely in-frame clones and lacks some. The repertoire has 45,000 to 50,000 clones, about three quarters of them found once; the top ten carry about 20%. On this clone: Its antigen is as yet unknown.

This sample comprised peripheral blood mononuclear cells (PBMCs), obtained before the second cycle of nivolumab. The TCR originated in a human donor with classical Hodgkin lymphoma. The V gene is TRBV13, the J gene TRBJ2-4; 8 bases align to TRBD1. The CDR3 region has the DNA TGTGCCAGCAGCTCCCTCACAGGGGGCATTCAGTACTTC. It encodes CASSSLTGGIQYF.